These 8 T cell receptor beta chains were sequenced from one sample in a study of blood T cells in healthy people across ages. A J-beta primer mix and a sample-barcoded 5' primer were used in a second PCR of roughly 7 to 12 cycles. One entry per CDR3 protein, called by TCRdb with MiXCR from the 5' RACE reads. Altogether some 750,000 distinct CDR3 sequences are present, approximately 21% being singletons, with the ten largest covering about 22%. The sequencing input was blood. The receptors stem from a man aged 70 or older in good health.

This clonotype has just a few counts. V and J are TRBV7-9 and TRBJ2-7, with D possibly being TRBD2 (6 bases). Germline CDR1 reads SEHNR; CDR2 reads FQNEAQ (reference sequence). This CDR3 contains 15 residues. The V and J ends lost 1 base and 5 bases respectively, with 15 bases between them. The CDR3 region is CASSLGDSIGDEQYF. CDR3 coding DNA: TGTGCCAGCAGCTTAGGGGACTCCATCGGGGACGAGCAGTACTTC.

This chain joins TRBV11-1 and TRBJ2-3; the D is unclear. V gave up 1 base and J gave up 5 bases, with 4 bases separating them. The CDR3 extends over 12 amino acids. Germline lookup yields CDR1 SGHAT and CDR2 FQDESV (reference sequence). This chain's CDR3 is CASSLVQDTQYF. CDR3 DNA: TGTGCCAGCAGCTTAGTCCAAGATACGCAGTATTTT.

The CDR3 spells CASSTPGDTGELFF. DNA for the CDR3: TGTGCCAGCAGCACCCCAGGGGACACCGGGGAGCTGTTTTTT. The chain carries TRBV7-9 and TRBJ2-2, with a tentative D call TRBD1 (6 bases). The germline V gene encodes CDR1 SEHNR and CDR2 FQNEAQ (reference sequence). The germline V and J ends were trimmed by 5 bases and 3 bases, with 10 bases remaining between them. CDR3 length: 14 residues.

The sample holds a few counts of this clonotype. The chain links TRBV6-1 to TRBJ2-5; no definite D call. This CDR3 has 14 residues. Trimming pared 7 bases from V and 2 bases from J, leaving 14 bases between. The germline CDR1 and CDR2 sequences are MNHNS and SASEGT. CDR3 sequence (DNA): TGTGCCAGCATTGGGTTCCTTGCACAAGAGACCCAGTACTTC. Protein: CASIGFLAQETQYF.

The chain carries TRBV5-1 and TRBJ2-1, with no clear D. The CDR3 consists of 16 residues. The V and J ends lost 4 bases and 0 bases respectively, with 14 bases between them. From germline, CDR1 is SGHRS and CDR2 YFSETQ. The CDR3 DNA sequence: TGCGCCAGCAGCAGGGAATCCCTTGGCTCCTACAATGAGCAGTTCTTC. Amino acids: CASSRESLGSYNEQFF.

This chain uses TRBV12-3 or TRBV12-4 with TRBJ1-1; D gene unclear. This CDR3 has 13 amino acids. Trimming took off 6 bases at V and 4 bases at J, with 12 bases between the two ends. CDR3 amino acids: CASSLRSFTEAFF. As DNA, the CDR3 is TGTGCCAGCAGCCTGCGGTCGTTCACTGAAGCTTTCTTT.

The V gene is TRBV12-3 or TRBV12-4, the J gene TRBJ2-5; D uncertain. The J call may not be correct, given that the DNA end is closer to TRBJ2-1. The CDR3 runs 12 residues. In DNA form, the CDR3 reads TGTGCCAGCAGCTCAGAGAGTCTTGAGCAGTTCTTC. It yields the protein CASSSESLEQFF.

CDR3 DNA: TGCAGTGCTAGAGAGGGATTATACGAGCAGTACTTC. This translates into CSAREGLYEQYF. This chain uses TRBV20-1 with TRBJ2-7; D is unclear. CDR3 length: 12 residues. V lost 0 bases and J 4 bases, leaving 7 bases between the germline ends. Germline V gives CDR1 DFQATT, CDR2 SNEGSKA (reference sequence).